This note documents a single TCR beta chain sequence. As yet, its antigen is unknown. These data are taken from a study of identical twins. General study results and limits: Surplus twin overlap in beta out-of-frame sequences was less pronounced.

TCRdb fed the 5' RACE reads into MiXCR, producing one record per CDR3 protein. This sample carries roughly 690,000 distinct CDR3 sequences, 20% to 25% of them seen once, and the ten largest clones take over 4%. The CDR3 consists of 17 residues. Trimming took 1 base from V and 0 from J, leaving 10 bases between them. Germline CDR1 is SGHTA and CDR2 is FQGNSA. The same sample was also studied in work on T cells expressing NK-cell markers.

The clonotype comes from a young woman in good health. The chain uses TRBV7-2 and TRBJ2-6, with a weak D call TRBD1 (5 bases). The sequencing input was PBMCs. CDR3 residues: CASSLGTPNSGANVLTF. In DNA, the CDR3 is TGTGCCAGCAGCTTAGGGACACCGAACTCTGGGGCCAACGTCCTGACTTTC.